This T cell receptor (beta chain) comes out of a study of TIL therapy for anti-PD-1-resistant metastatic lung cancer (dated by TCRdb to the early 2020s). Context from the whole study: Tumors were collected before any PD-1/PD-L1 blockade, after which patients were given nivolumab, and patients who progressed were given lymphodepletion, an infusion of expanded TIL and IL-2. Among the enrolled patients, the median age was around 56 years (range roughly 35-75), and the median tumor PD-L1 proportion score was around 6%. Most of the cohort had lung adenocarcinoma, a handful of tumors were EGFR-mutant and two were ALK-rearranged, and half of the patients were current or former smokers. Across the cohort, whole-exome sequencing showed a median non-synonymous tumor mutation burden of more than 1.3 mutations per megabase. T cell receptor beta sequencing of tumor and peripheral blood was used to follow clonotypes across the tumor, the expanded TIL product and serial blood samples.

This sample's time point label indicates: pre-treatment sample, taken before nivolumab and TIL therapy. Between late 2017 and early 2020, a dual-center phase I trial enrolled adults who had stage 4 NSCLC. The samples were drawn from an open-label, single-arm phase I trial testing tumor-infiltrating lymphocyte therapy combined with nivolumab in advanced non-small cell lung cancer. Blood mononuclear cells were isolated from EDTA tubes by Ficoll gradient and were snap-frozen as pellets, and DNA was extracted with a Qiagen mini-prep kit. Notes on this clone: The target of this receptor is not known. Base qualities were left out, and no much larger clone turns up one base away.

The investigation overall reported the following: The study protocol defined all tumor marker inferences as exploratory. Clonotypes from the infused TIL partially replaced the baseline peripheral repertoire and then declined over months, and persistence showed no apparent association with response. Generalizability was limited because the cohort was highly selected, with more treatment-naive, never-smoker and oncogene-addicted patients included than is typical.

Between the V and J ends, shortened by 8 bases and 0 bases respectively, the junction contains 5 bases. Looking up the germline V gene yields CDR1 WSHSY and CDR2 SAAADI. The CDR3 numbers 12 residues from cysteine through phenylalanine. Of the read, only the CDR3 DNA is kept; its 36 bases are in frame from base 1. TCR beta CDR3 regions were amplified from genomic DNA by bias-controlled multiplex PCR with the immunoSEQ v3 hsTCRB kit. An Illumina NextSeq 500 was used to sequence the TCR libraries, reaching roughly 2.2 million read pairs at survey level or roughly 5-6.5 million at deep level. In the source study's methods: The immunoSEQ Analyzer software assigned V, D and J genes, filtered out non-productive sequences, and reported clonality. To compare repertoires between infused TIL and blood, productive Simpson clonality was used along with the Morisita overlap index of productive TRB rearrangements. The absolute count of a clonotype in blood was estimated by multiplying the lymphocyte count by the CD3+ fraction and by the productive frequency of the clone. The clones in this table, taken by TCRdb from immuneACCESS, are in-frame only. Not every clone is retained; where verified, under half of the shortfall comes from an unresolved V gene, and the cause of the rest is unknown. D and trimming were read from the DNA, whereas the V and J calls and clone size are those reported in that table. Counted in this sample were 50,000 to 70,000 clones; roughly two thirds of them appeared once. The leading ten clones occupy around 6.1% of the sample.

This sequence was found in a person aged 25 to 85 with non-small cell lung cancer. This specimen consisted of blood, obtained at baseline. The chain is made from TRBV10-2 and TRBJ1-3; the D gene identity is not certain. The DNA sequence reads TGCGCCAGCGCTAGCTCTGGAAACACCATATATTTT. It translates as CASASSGNTIYF.